This T cell receptor (beta chain) was found in a study of shared T cell receptors in the human thymus. CDR3 size: 16 residues. The germline V gene encodes CDR1 SGHVS and CDR2 FQNEAQ. V dropped 1 base and J dropped 7 bases, with 17 bases sitting between them. TCRdb keeps only in-frame clones here, not all; method: immunoSEQ multiplex PCR. The top ten hold under 0.01% of the sample, which has some 660,000 clones, more than 70% seen once. This same sample was also taken into another study, of human thymus T cells. From that report: Thymic and blood repertoires showed apparently biased V and J gene usage. In unrelated individuals, thymic repertoires overlapped highly, according to related research.

Sequences were obtained from thymocytes. The receptor's source is a boy under two years old with a congenital heart defect. The chain uses TRBV7-8 and TRBJ1-5; D is unclear. CDR3 coding DNA: TGTGCCAGCAGCTTAGGGCCCGAAGGAGGATTCCAGCCCCAGCATTTT. Translated, it gives CASSLGPEGGFQPQHF.